Shown below are 3 T cell receptor beta chains from a single sample sequenced in a study of metastatic and nonmetastatic thyroid tumors (dated by TCRdb to about 2020). The library was prepared using PCR. Sequencing took place on an Illumina HiSeq 4000. TCRdb trimmed the raw reads at Q25, called clones with MiXCR and kept productive beta chains. Counted in this sample were around 20,000 clones; 22% of them appeared once. Approximately 13% of the sample comes from the top ten. None of the patients had been given any treatment before thyroid surgery. Sequencing was carried out using tumor tissue. These receptor sequences come from a female donor with papillary thyroid cancer or a benign thyroid nodule (not recorded which). Some clones in this sample may be carry-over from other donors' samples.

The chain has TRBV18 and TRBJ2-3; 7 positions agree with TRBD1. The CDR3 totals 16 residues. Germline CDR1 and CDR2: KGHSH and LQKENI. V lost 5 bases, J lost 0 bases, and 8 bases stayed unmatched. Written as DNA, the CDR3 is TGTGCCAGCTCATTCGTGGGACAGCCTAGCACAGATACGCAGTATTTT. The encoded protein is CASSFVGQPSTDTQYF.

This clone was found many times. The rearrangement links TRBV5-1 to TRBJ2-3; 9 bases fit TRBD2. The CDR3 covers 15 residues. J was trimmed by 0 bases and V by 3 bases; bases with no gene match: 2. Germline CDR1 SGHRS, CDR2 YFSETQ. The CDR3 is CASSYLAGSTDTQYF. In nucleotides, the CDR3 is TGCGCCAGCAGCTATCTAGCGGGAAGCACAGATACGCAGTATTTT. The variable domain in full, with the rest retrieved from reference TRBV5-1 and TRBJ2-3, is KAGVTQTPRYLIKTRGQQVTLSCSPISGHRSVSWYQQTPGQGLQFLFEYFSETQRNKGNFPGRFSGRQFSNSRSEMNVSTLELGDSALYLCASSYLAGSTDTQYFGPGTRLTVL.

This clone has a handful of counts. Additional DNA sequences in this sample encode the identical CDR3. This chain connects TRBV20-1 to TRBJ2-1; 10 bases fit TRBD2. This CDR3 region has 14 residues. The V and J ends lost 2 bases and 3 bases, in that order; junction bases with no gene match: 1. Per germline, CDR1 DFQATT and CDR2 SNEGSKA (reference sequence). The CDR3: CSARLAGDYNEQFF. In DNA form, the CDR3 reads TGCAGTGCTAGACTAGCGGGAGACTACAATGAGCAGTTCTTC.